This T cell receptor (beta chain) was identified during a study of T and B cells in COVID-19 patients. This clonotype ranks as medium-sized. The CDR3 covers 14 residues. V shed 5 bases and J shed 0 bases, with 11 bases lying between them. The germline CDR1 and CDR2 sequences are MNHEY and SMNVEV (reference sequence). TRB rearrangements were amplified by multiplex PCR with BIOMED2 TRB-A/B primers. One entry per CDR3 protein results from TCRdb running MiXCR on the multiplex PCR reads. The top ten hold more than 5% of the sample, which has several thousand distinct CDR3 sequences, over 25% seen once. From blood, about 250-500 ng of genomic DNA served as TRB template.

Specimen: blood. The J gene is TRBJ2-7, the V gene TRBV27; D may be TRBD2 (5 bases). The receptor was derived from a human donor who had recovered from COVID-19. The CDR3 reads CASSPRLYSYEQYF. DNA for the CDR3: TGTGCCAGCAGTCCCCGACTATACTCCTACGAGCAGTACTTC.